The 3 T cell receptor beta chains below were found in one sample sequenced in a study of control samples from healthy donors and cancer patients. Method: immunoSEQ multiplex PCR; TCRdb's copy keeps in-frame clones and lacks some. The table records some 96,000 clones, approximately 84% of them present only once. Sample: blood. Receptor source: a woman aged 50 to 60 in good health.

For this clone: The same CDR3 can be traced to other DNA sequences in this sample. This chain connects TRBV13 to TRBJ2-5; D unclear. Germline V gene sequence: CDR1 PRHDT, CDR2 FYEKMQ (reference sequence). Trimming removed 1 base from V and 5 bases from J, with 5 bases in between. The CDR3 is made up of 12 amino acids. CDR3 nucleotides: TGTGCCAGCAGCTTAGAGGGTGAGACCCAGTACTTC. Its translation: CASSLEGETQYF.

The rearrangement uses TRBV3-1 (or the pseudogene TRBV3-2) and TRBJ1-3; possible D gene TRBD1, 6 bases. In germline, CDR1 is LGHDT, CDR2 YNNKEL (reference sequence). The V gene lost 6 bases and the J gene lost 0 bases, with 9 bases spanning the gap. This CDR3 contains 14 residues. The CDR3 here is CASRQGSSGNTIYF. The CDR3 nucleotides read TGTGCCAGCAGGCAGGGGAGCTCTGGAAACACCATATATTTT.

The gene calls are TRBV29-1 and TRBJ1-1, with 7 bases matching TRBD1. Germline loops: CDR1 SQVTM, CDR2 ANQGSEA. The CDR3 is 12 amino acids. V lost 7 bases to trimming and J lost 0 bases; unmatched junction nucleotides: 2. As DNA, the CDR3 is TGCAGCGGCGGGACAGTGAACACTGAAGCTTTCTTT. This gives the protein CSGGTVNTEAFF.